This T cell receptor (beta chain) derives from a study of blood T cell repertoires in COVID-19. The overall study: COVID-19 samples from acute and convalescent phases originated in the United States, Italy and Spain. PBMCs, B-cell-depleted T cells, or T cells were the source of the cDNA or gDNA that made up the material.

In the original processing: Using reference gene primer amplification, nucleated cell counts were estimated. Method: immunoSEQ multiplex PCR; TCRdb's copy keeps in-frame clones and lacks some. The DNA gave D and trimming, while V, J and clone size come from that table. The top ten clones hold 3.6% of a sample with more than 250,000 clones, around 83% of them seen once. The V and J ends lost 1 base and 4 bases respectively, with 10 bases between them. The germline gives CDR1 MGHRA, CDR2 YSYEKL. This CDR3 is built from 15 residues. The receptor's source is a young man with active or convalescent COVID-19. The J gene is TRBJ2-2, the V gene TRBV4-1; D call uncertain. The sample taken for sequencing was peripheral blood. As DNA, the CDR3 is TGCGCCAGCAGCCAAGGGCATCCCACCACCGGGGAGCTGTTTTTT. This gives the protein CASSQGHPTTGELFF.